These T cell receptor beta chains were read from a single sample in a study of cytomegalovirus exposure and HLA in healthy donors. Sequenced by immunoSEQ multiplex PCR; TCRdb stores in-frame clones only, minus some. The sample includes 100,000 to 150,000 clones, under 20% of them seen just once. Sequencing input: PBMCs. Source of these receptors: a female donor in good health and CMV-seropositive. Each CDR3 is given with its conserved first and last residue. The order of the fields is clone size, D gene, J gene, V gene, CDR3 protein, CDR3 DNA. The D gene is left open where the match is weak. Where a row states a size, it is once, few, many or the class of an expanded clone; other rows omit it.

clone_size: few
d_call: -
j_call: TRBJ1-2
v_call: TRBV28
cdr3_aa: CASSIPGINYGYTF
cdr3_nt: TGTGCCAGCAGTATACCCGGGATAAACTATGGCTACACCTTC

clone_size: few
d_call: TRBD2
j_call: TRBJ2-5
v_call: TRBV28
cdr3_aa: CASSLPGLADSMGTQYF
cdr3_nt: TGTGCCAGCAGTCTTCCGGGACTAGCGGACTCCATGGGGACCCAGTACTTC

clone_size: few
d_call: TRBD2
j_call: TRBJ2-7
v_call: TRBV27
cdr3_aa: CASSLEAGVYEQYF
cdr3_nt: TGTGCCAGCAGTTTAGAAGCGGGAGTGTACGAGCAGTACTTC

clone_size: -
d_call: -
j_call: TRBJ2-1
v_call: TRBV2
cdr3_aa: CASSGSRVVVNEQFF
cdr3_nt: TGTGCCAGCAGCGGTAGTAGAGTAGTAGTCAATGAGCAGTTCTTC

clone_size: few
d_call: TRBD1
j_call: TRBJ1-1
v_call: TRBV30
cdr3_aa: CAWSAEDRVSEAFF
cdr3_nt: TGTGCCTGGAGTGCAGAGGACAGGGTGTCTGAAGCTTTCTTT

clone_size: few
d_call: TRBD2
j_call: TRBJ2-1
v_call: TRBV25-1
cdr3_aa: CASRSGRDRQFF
cdr3_nt: TGTGCCAGCCGTAGCGGGAGAGACCGACAGTTCTTC

clone_size: -
d_call: TRBD1
j_call: TRBJ1-2
v_call: TRBV30
cdr3_aa: CAWSRQGAGSYGYTF
cdr3_nt: TGTGCCTGGAGTAGGCAGGGGGCAGGAAGCTATGGCTACACCTTC

clone_size: few
d_call: -
j_call: TRBJ2-7
v_call: TRBV9
cdr3_aa: CASSAEPGYEQYF
cdr3_nt: TGTGCCAGCAGCGCCGAACCGGGCTACGAGCAGTACTTC

clone_size: -
d_call: -
j_call: TRBJ1-4
v_call: TRBV4-3
cdr3_aa: CASSQDAGANEKLFF
cdr3_nt: TGCGCCAGCAGCCAAGATGCGGGGGCTAATGAAAAACTGTTTTTT

clone_size: few
d_call: -
j_call: TRBJ2-1
v_call: TRBV7-6
cdr3_aa: CASSFLVNEQFF
cdr3_nt: TGTGCCAGCAGCTTTTTAGTCAATGAGCAGTTCTTC

clone_size: -
d_call: -
j_call: TRBJ1-2
v_call: TRBV7-8
cdr3_aa: CASSSLGANYGYTF
cdr3_nt: TGTGCCAGCAGCTCCTTAGGAGCTAACTATGGCTACACCTTC

clone_size: few
d_call: TRBD1
j_call: TRBJ1-5
v_call: TRBV27
cdr3_aa: CASSPTDRGHQPQHF
cdr3_nt: TGTGCCAGCAGCCCAACCGACAGGGGCCATCAGCCCCAGCATTTT

clone_size: -
d_call: TRBD2
j_call: TRBJ2-2
v_call: TRBV27
cdr3_aa: CASSLSRASGGATGELFF
cdr3_nt: TGTGCCAGCAGTTTATCGAGAGCCAGCGGGGGGGCTACCGGGGAGCTGTTTTTT

clone_size: -
d_call: -
j_call: TRBJ1-2
v_call: TRBV5-4
cdr3_aa: CASSLSTPRVGYTF
cdr3_nt: TGTGCCAGCAGCCTATCAACCCCCAGGGTGGGCTACACCTTC

clone_size: -
d_call: -
j_call: TRBJ2-1
v_call: TRBV28
cdr3_aa: CASSLLNNEQFF
cdr3_nt: TGTGCCAGCAGTTTATTAAACAATGAGCAGTTCTTC

clone_size: -
d_call: TRBD1
j_call: TRBJ2-3
v_call: TRBV7-2
cdr3_aa: CASSFGTGGTDTQYF
cdr3_nt: TGTGCCAGCAGCTTCGGGACAGGGGGCACAGATACGCAGTATTTT

clone_size: few
d_call: TRBD1
j_call: TRBJ1-2
v_call: TRBV30
cdr3_aa: CAWSARYTGAYGYTF
cdr3_nt: TGTGCCTGGAGTGCCCGCTATACAGGGGCCTATGGCTACACCTTC

clone_size: many
d_call: TRBD1
j_call: TRBJ1-4
v_call: TRBV28
cdr3_aa: CASSLGTGRNEKLFF
cdr3_nt: TGTGCCAGCAGTCTCGGGACAGGGAGAAATGAAAAACTGTTTTTT

clone_size: -
d_call: -
j_call: TRBJ2-7
v_call: TRBV7-9
cdr3_aa: CASSYDSYEQYF
cdr3_nt: TGTGCCAGCAGTTACGACAGCTACGAGCAGTACTTC

clone_size: few
d_call: TRBD1
j_call: TRBJ2-7
v_call: TRBV2
cdr3_aa: CASARDRAYEQYF
cdr3_nt: TGTGCCAGTGCCCGGGACAGAGCCTACGAGCAGTACTTC

clone_size: -
d_call: TRBD2
j_call: TRBJ2-7
v_call: TRBV7-2
cdr3_aa: CASTPGRESYEQYF
cdr3_nt: TGTGCCAGCACCCCGGGGAGGGAATCCTACGAGCAGTACTTC

clone_size: -
d_call: TRBD1
j_call: TRBJ2-3
v_call: TRBV5-4
cdr3_aa: CASSAGQGIDTQYF
cdr3_nt: TGTGCCAGCAGCGCTGGACAGGGGATAGATACGCAGTATTTT

clone_size: once
d_call: -
j_call: TRBJ2-3
v_call: TRBV4-3
cdr3_aa: CASSQGLSTDTQYF
cdr3_nt: TGCGCCAGCAGCCAAGGGCTCTCCACAGATACGCAGTATTTT

clone_size: few
d_call: -
j_call: TRBJ2-5
v_call: TRBV6-5
cdr3_aa: CASSYRVIGAKTQYF
cdr3_nt: TGTGCCAGCAGTTACCGCGTTATCGGTGCTAAGACCCAGTACTTC

clone_size: few
d_call: TRBD1
j_call: TRBJ2-7
v_call: TRBV7-9
cdr3_aa: CASSFPPGQGPYEQYF
cdr3_nt: TGTGCCAGCAGCTTCCCCCCGGGACAGGGTCCCTACGAGCAGTACTTC

clone_size: few
d_call: -
j_call: TRBJ2-7
v_call: TRBV19
cdr3_aa: CASSPQRAYEQYF
cdr3_nt: TGTGCCAGTAGCCCCCAGAGGGCCTACGAGCAGTACTTC

clone_size: -
d_call: -
j_call: TRBJ1-2
v_call: TRBV28
cdr3_aa: CASSPTRQGFEGYTF
cdr3_nt: TGTGCCAGCAGCCCGACGCGTCAGGGGTTTGAAGGCTACACCTTC

clone_size: -
d_call: TRBD1
j_call: TRBJ1-4
v_call: TRBV10-3
cdr3_aa: CATGQGARGDEKLFF
cdr3_nt: TGTGCCACCGGACAGGGGGCTAGAGGAGATGAAAAACTGTTTTTT

clone_size: -
d_call: TRBD1
j_call: TRBJ2-7
v_call: TRBV5-6
cdr3_aa: CASSLVRAGGNEQYF
cdr3_nt: TGTGCCAGCAGCTTGGTTAGGGCAGGGGGTAACGAGCAGTACTTC

clone_size: -
d_call: -
j_call: TRBJ1-2
v_call: TRBV30
cdr3_aa: CAWSVKAGNGYTF
cdr3_nt: TGTGCCTGGAGTGTGAAGGCGGGGAATGGCTACACCTTC

clone_size: few
d_call: -
j_call: TRBJ2-7
v_call: TRBV6-4
cdr3_aa: CASSDSPMVFGQYF
cdr3_nt: TGTGCCAGCAGTGACTCCCCTATGGTGTTCGGGCAGTACTTC

clone_size: -
d_call: -
j_call: TRBJ1-2
v_call: TRBV28
cdr3_aa: CASSLSSENYGYTF
cdr3_nt: TGTGCCAGCAGCCTTTCTTCAGAAAACTATGGCTACACCTTC

clone_size: few
d_call: -
j_call: TRBJ1-1
v_call: TRBV5-4
cdr3_aa: CASSQDSMNTEAFF
cdr3_nt: TGTGCCAGCAGCCAGGACAGCATGAACACTGAAGCTTTCTTT

clone_size: -
d_call: -
j_call: TRBJ2-7
v_call: TRBV7-9
cdr3_aa: CASSSGHSYEQYF
cdr3_nt: TGTGCCAGCAGCTCGGGACACTCCTACGAGCAGTACTTC

clone_size: -
d_call: TRBD1
j_call: TRBJ2-7
v_call: TRBV27
cdr3_aa: CASSSLQGHSYEQYF
cdr3_nt: TGTGCCAGCAGTTCTTTACAGGGGCACTCCTACGAGCAGTACTTC

clone_size: few
d_call: -
j_call: TRBJ2-5
v_call: TRBV5-4
cdr3_aa: CASSTALVGQETQYF
cdr3_nt: TGTGCCAGCAGCACCGCACTAGTAGGGCAAGAGACCCAGTACTTC

clone_size: few
d_call: -
j_call: TRBJ1-1
v_call: TRBV27
cdr3_aa: CASSFPGAEAFF
cdr3_nt: TGTGCCAGCAGTTTTCCAGGCGCTGAAGCTTTCTTT

clone_size: -
d_call: -
j_call: TRBJ2-6
v_call: TRBV28
cdr3_aa: CASSPGGYSGANVLTF
cdr3_nt: TGTGCCAGCAGTCCAGGGGGGTATTCGGGGGCCAACGTCCTGACTTTC

clone_size: few
d_call: TRBD1
j_call: TRBJ2-5
v_call: TRBV6-1
cdr3_aa: CASSDARDRKMFETQYF
cdr3_nt: TGTGCCAGCAGTGACGCCCGGGACAGGAAGATGTTCGAGACCCAGTACTTC

clone_size: -
d_call: -
j_call: TRBJ1-1
v_call: TRBV30
cdr3_aa: CAWSEAGMNTEAFF
cdr3_nt: TGTGCCTGGAGTGAGGCAGGGATGAACACTGAAGCTTTCTTT

clone_size: -
d_call: -
j_call: TRBJ1-3
v_call: TRBV7-2
cdr3_aa: CASSKQDSGNTIYF
cdr3_nt: TGTGCCAGCAGCAAACAAGACTCTGGAAACACCATATATTTT

clone_size: few
d_call: -
j_call: TRBJ1-5
v_call: TRBV28
cdr3_aa: CASRGGTNYSNQPQHF
cdr3_nt: TGTGCCAGCAGGGGGGGGACAAATTATAGCAATCAGCCCCAGCATTTT

clone_size: -
d_call: TRBD2
j_call: TRBJ2-2
v_call: TRBV9
cdr3_aa: CASSVESSGSVNTGELFF
cdr3_nt: TGTGCCAGCAGCGTAGAATCTAGCGGGAGCGTCAACACCGGGGAGCTGTTTTTT

clone_size: few
d_call: -
j_call: TRBJ2-7
v_call: TRBV4-3
cdr3_aa: CASSRERAGYEQYF
cdr3_nt: TGCGCCAGCAGCCGCGAGCGGGCGGGGTACGAGCAGTACTTC

clone_size: few
d_call: TRBD2
j_call: TRBJ2-3
v_call: TRBV29-1
cdr3_aa: CSVGTSGIVADTQYF
cdr3_nt: TGCAGCGTTGGAACTAGCGGGATAGTAGCGGATACGCAGTATTTT

clone_size: few
d_call: TRBD1
j_call: TRBJ1-5
v_call: TRBV7-2
cdr3_aa: CASSLRTGNQPQHF
cdr3_nt: TGTGCCAGCAGCTTAAGGACAGGGAATCAGCCCCAGCATTTT

clone_size: few
d_call: -
j_call: TRBJ2-3
v_call: TRBV6-6
cdr3_aa: CASSYAGGGWTDTQYF
cdr3_nt: TGTGCCAGCAGTTACGCAGGGGGAGGATGGACAGATACGCAGTATTTT

clone_size: few
d_call: TRBD2
j_call: TRBJ2-7
v_call: TRBV9
cdr3_aa: CASSVELAGLQYF
cdr3_nt: TGTGCCAGCAGCGTAGAACTAGCGGGACTGCAGTACTTC

clone_size: -
d_call: -
j_call: TRBJ2-4
v_call: TRBV10-1
cdr3_aa: CASSESTDRRTDLKNIQYF
cdr3_nt: TGCGCCAGCAGTGAGTCGACTGACCGACGGACAGATCTAAAAAACATTCAGTACTTC

clone_size: few
d_call: -
j_call: TRBJ2-3
v_call: TRBV6-5
cdr3_aa: CASSTDWYKQYF
cdr3_nt: TGTGCCAGCAGTACCGACTGGTATAAGCAGTATTTT

clone_size: few
d_call: TRBD2
j_call: TRBJ2-1
v_call: TRBV28
cdr3_aa: CASTPISGASGGPNNEQFF
cdr3_nt: TGTGCCAGCACCCCTATAAGCGGGGCTAGCGGGGGACCAAACAATGAGCAGTTCTTC

clone_size: few
d_call: -
j_call: TRBJ1-2
v_call: TRBV5-4
cdr3_aa: CASSLDSFNYGYTF
cdr3_nt: TGTGCCAGCAGCTTGGATAGCTTTAACTATGGCTACACCTTC

clone_size: -
d_call: TRBD1
j_call: TRBJ1-1
v_call: TRBV28
cdr3_aa: CASSFRGEGTEAFF
cdr3_nt: TGTGCCAGCAGTTTCAGGGGGGAAGGGACTGAAGCTTTCTTT

clone_size: few
d_call: -
j_call: TRBJ1-1
v_call: TRBV4-1
cdr3_aa: CASSRKDTDRAEAFF
cdr3_nt: TGCGCCAGCAGCCGCAAAGACACCGACAGAGCTGAAGCTTTCTTT

clone_size: -
d_call: TRBD1
j_call: TRBJ1-5
v_call: TRBV27
cdr3_aa: CASSITGAPGGQPQHF
cdr3_nt: TGTGCCAGCAGCATAACAGGGGCCCCAGGAGGTCAGCCCCAGCATTTT